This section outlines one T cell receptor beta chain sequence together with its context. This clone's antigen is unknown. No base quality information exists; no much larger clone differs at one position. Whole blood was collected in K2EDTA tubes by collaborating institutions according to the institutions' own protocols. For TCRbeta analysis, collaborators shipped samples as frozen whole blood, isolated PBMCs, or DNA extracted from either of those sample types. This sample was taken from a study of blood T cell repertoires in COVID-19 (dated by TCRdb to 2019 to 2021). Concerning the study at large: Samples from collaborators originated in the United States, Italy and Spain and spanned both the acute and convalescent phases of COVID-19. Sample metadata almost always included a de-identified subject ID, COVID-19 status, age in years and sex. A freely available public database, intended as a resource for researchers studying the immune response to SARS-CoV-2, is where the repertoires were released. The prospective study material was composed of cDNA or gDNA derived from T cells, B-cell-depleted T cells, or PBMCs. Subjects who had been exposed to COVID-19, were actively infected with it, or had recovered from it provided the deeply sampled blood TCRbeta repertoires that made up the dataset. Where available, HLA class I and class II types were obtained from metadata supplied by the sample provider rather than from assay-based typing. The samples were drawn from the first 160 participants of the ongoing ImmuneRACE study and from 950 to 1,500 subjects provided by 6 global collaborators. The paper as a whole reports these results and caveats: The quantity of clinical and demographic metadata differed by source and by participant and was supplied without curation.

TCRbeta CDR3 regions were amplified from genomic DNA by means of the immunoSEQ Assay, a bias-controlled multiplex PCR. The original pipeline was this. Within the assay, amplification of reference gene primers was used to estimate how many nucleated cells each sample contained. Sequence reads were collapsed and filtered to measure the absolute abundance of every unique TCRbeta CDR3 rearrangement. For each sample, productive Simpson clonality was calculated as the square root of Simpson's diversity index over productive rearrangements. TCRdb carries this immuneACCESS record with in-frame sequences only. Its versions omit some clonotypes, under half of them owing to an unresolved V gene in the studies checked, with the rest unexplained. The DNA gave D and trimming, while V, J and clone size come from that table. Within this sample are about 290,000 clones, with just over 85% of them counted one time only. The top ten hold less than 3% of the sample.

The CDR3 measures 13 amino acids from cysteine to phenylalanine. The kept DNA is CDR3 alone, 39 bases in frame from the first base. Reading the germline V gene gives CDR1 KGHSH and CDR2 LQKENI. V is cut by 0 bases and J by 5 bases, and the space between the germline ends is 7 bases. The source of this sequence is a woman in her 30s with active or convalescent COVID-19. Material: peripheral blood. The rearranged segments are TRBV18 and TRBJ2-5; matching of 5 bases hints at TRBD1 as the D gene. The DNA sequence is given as TGTGCCAGCTCACCACCAGGGGTGGAGACCCAGTACTTC. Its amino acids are CASSPPGVETQYF.